Sequencing of this T cell receptor beta chain was carried out in a study of T cell responses to AZD1222 COVID-19 vaccine. Study results and limitations: The breadth and depth of Spike-specific TCRs increased once two AZD1222 doses had been given. The number of AZD1222 recipients seropositive at baseline was only six. Regions left unmutated in variants are reportedly the target of nearly half of spike-specific TCRs.

Comment on this clone: Its antigen is unknown.

There are 17 residues in the CDR3. Trimming cost V 1 base and J 2 bases, with 15 bases left between them. Germline V gene sequence: CDR1 LGHNA, CDR2 YSLEER. The method was immunoSEQ multiplex PCR; TCRdb's version includes in-frame clones alone and lacks a portion of them. This table holds 150,000 to 200,000 clones, 85% to 90% found once. Recipients boosted at about 4 weeks or about 12 weeks are pooled. The chain carries TRBV4-3 and TRBJ1-5, with no clear D. The TCR was taken from an adult who received the AZD1222 COVID-19 vaccine. Material: peripheral blood, obtained 28 days after the second AZD1222 dose. The CDR3 spells CASSQGALGQRNQPQHF. The CDR3 nucleotides are TGCGCCAGCAGCCAAGGGGCCCTGGGCCAACGCAATCAGCCCCAGCATTTT.